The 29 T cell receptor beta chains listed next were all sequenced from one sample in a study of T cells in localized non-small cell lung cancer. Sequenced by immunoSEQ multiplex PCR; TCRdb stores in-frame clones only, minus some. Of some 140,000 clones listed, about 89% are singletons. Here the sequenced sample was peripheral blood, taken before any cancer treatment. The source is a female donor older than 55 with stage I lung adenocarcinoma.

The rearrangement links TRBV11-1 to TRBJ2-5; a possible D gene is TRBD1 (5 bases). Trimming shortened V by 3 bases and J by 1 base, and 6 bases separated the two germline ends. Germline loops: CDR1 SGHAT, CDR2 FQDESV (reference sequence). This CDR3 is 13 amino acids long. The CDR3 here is CASSLQGQETQYF. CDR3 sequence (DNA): TGTGCCAGCAGCTTGCAGGGCCAAGAGACCCAGTACTTC.

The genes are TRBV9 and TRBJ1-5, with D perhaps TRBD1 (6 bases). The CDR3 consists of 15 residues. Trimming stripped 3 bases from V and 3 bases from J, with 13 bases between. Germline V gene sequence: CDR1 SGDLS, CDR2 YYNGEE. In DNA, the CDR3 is TGTGCCAGCAGCGGACCCGGACAGCTCAATCAGCCCCAGCATTTT. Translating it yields CASSGPGQLNQPQHF.

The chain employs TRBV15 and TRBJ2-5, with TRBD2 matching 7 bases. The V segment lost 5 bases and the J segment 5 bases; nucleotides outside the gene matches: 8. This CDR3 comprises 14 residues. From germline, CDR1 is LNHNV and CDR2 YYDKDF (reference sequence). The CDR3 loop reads CATSSVGGGETQYF. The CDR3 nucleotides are TGTGCCACCAGCTCCGTGGGGGGAGGGGAGACCCAGTACTTC.

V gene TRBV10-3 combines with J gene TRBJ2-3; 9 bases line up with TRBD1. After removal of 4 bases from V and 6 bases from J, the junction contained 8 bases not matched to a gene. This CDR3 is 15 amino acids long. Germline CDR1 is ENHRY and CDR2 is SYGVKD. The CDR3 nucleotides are TGTGCCATCAGTGTTGGAGGGACAGGGAGGGATACGCAGTATTTT. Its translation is CAISVGGTGRDTQYF.

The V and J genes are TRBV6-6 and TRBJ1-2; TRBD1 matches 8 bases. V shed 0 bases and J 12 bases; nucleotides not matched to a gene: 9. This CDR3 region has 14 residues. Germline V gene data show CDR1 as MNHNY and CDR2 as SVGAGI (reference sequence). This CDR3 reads CASSYSYRQTGDTF. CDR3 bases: TGTGCCAGCAGTTACTCCTACCGCCAGACAGGGGACACCTTC.

CDR3 loop: CASSTAGAGVYNEQFF. DNA of the CDR3: TGCGCCAGCAGCACCGCCGGGGCGGGAGTCTACAATGAGCAGTTCTTC. The chain recombines TRBV5-1 with TRBJ2-1; 7 bases fit TRBD2. Germline-derived CDR1 and CDR2 are SGHRS and YFSETQ. Trimming removed 4 bases from V and 3 bases from J; junction bases left unmatched: 10. The CDR3 length is 16 residues.

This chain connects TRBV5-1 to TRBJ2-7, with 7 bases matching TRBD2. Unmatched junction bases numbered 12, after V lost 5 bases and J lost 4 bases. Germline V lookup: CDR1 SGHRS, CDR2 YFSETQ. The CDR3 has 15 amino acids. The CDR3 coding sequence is TGCGCCAGCAGTCGGGAGGACCAGGCGATATACGAGCAGTACTTC. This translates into CASSREDQAIYEQYF.

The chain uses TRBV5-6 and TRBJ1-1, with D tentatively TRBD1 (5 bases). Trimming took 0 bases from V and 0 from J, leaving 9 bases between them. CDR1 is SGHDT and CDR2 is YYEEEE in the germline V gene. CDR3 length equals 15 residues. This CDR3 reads CASSLDTGMNTEAFF. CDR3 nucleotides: TGTGCCAGCAGCTTGGATACAGGAATGAACACTGAAGCTTTCTTT. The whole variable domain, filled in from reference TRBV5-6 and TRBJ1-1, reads DAGVTQSPTHLIKTRGQQVTLRCSPKSGHDTVSWYQQALGQGPQFIFQYYEEEERQRGNFPDRFSGHQFPNYSSELNVNALLLGDSALYLCASSLDTGMNTEAFFGQGTRLTVV.

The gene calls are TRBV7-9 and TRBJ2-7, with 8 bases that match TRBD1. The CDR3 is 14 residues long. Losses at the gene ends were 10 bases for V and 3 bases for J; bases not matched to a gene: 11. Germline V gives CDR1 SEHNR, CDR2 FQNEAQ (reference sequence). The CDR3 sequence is CATTTRTGSYEQYF. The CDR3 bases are TGTGCCACCACCACCCGGACAGGGAGCTACGAGCAGTACTTC.

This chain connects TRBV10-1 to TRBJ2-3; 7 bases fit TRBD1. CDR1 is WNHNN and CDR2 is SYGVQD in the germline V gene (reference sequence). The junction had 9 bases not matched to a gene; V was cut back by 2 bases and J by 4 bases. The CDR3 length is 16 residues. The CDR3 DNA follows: TGCGCCAGCAGTGAGGGACAGGAGAGGTTTGCAGATACGCAGTATTTT. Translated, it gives CASSEGQERFADTQYF.

For the CDR3, the DNA is TGTGCCAGCAGCTCCGGTAGCGGATACAATGAGCAGTTCTTC. Protein: CASSSGSGYNEQFF. The chain uses TRBV9 and TRBJ2-1; a possible D gene is TRBD2 (6 bases). Trimming took 4 bases from V and 4 from J, leaving 12 bases between them. CDR3 length equals 14 residues. Germline V gene sequence: CDR1 SGDLS, CDR2 YYNGEE.

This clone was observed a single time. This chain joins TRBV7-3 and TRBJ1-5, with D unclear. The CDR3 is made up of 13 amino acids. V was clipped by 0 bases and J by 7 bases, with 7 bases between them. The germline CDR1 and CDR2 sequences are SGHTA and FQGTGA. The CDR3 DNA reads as TGTGCCAGCAGCTTAACTCACGCACAGCCCCAGCATTTT. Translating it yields CASSLTHAQPQHF.

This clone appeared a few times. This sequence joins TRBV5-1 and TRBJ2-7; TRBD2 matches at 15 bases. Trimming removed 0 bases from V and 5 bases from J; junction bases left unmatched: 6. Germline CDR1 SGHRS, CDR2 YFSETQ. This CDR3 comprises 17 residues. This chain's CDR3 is CASSLGGLAGGHNEQYF. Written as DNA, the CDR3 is TGCGCCAGCAGCTTGGGAGGACTAGCGGGAGGGCACAACGAGCAGTACTTC.

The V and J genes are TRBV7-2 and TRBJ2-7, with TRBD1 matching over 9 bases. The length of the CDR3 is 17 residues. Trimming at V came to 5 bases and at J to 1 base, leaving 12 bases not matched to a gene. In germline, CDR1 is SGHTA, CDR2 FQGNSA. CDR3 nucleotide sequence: TGTGCCAGCAGCCCCGACCCCCGGGACAGGGTTTCCTACGAGCAGTACTTC. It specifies CASSPDPRDRVSYEQYF.

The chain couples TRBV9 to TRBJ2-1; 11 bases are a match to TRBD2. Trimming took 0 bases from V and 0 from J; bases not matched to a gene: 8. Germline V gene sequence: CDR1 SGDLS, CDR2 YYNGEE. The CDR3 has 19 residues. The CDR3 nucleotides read TGTGCCAGCAGCGTAGTAGGGACTAGCGGTCAAGGCTCCTACAATGAGCAGTTCTTC. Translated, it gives CASSVVGTSGQGSYNEQFF.

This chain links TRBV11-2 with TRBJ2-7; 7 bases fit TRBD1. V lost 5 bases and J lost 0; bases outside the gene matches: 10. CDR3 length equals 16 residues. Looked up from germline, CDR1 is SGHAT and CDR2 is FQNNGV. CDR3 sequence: CASSPLGQSHSYEQYF. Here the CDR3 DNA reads TGTGCCAGCAGCCCATTGGGACAGTCGCACTCCTACGAGCAGTACTTC.

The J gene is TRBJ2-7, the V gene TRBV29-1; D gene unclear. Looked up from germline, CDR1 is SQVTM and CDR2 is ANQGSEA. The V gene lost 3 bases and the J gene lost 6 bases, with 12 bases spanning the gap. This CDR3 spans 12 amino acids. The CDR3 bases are TGCAGCGTTGATAAGGGCACCGGCGAGCAGTACTTC. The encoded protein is CSVDKGTGEQYF.

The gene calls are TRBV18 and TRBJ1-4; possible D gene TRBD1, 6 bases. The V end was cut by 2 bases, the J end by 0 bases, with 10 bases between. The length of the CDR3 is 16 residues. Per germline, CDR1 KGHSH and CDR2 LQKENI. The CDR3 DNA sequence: TGTGCCAGCTCACCAGACAGGAGTGCAACTAATGAAAAACTGTTTTTT. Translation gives CASSPDRSATNEKLFF.

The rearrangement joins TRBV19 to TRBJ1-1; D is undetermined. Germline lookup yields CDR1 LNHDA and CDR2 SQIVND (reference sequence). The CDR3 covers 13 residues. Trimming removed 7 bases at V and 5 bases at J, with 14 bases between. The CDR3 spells CASTPPFVTEAFF. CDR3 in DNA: TGTGCCAGTACGCCCCCATTTGTTACTGAAGCTTTCTTT.

The CDR3 DNA is TGCGCCAGCAGCTTGGCCGGGGCAGGGAAAGGGTCGAACACTGAAGCTTTCTTT. The encoded protein is CASSLAGAGKGSNTEAFF. The chain recombines TRBV5-1 with TRBJ1-1, with a tentative D call TRBD1 (5 bases). The CDR3 spans 18 residues. Trimming shortened V by 0 bases and J by 1 base, and 19 bases separated the two germline ends. Germline V lookup: CDR1 SGHRS, CDR2 YFSETQ.

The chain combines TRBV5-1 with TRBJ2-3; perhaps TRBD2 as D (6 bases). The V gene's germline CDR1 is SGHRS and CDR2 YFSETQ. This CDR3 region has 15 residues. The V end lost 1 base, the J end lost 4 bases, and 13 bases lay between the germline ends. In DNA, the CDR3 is TGCGCCAGCAGCTTGTCTCTAGCGTCCCCAGATACGCAGTATTTT. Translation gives CASSLSLASPDTQYF.

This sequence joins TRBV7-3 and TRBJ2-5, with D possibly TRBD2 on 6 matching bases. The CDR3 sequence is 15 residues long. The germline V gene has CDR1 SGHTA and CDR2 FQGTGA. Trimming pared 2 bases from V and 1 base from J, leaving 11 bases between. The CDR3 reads CASSLSGTPQETQYF. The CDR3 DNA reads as TGTGCCAGCAGCTTATCGGGGACTCCCCAAGAGACCCAGTACTTC.

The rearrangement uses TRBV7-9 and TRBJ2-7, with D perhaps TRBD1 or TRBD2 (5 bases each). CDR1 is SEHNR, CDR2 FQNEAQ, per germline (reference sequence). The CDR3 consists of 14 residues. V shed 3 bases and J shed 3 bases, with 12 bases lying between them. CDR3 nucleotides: TGTGCCAGCAGCTTTATCGGGACCTTCTACGAGCAGTACTTC. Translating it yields CASSFIGTFYEQYF.

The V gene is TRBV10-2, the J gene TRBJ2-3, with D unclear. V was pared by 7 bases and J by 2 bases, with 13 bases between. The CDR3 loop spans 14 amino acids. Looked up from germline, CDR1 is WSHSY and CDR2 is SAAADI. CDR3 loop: CASIPFSDTDTQYF. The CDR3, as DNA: TGCGCCAGCATCCCCTTTTCGGACACAGATACGCAGTATTTT.

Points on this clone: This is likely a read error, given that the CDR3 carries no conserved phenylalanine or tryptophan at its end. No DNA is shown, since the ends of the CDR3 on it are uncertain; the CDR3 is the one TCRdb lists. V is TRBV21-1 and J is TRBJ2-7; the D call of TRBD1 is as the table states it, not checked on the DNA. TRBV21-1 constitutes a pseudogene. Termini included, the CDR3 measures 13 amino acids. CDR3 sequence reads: CATSHARQGHGFY.

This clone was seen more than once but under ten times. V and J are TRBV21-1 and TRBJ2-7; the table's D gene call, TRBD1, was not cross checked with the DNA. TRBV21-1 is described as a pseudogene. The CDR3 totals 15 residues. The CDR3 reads CASSMGQGHSYEQYF. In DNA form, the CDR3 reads TGTGCCAGCAGCATGGGACAGGGCCACTCCTACGAGCAGTACTTC.

CDR3 nucleotides: TGTGCCAGCAGCTTGGGTGGGCTAGCGCAGAACACCGGGGAGCTGTTTTTT. The encoded protein is CASSLGGLAQNTGELFF. This chain connects TRBV5-6 to TRBJ2-2; D possibly corresponds to TRBD2 (6 bases). This CDR3 region has 17 residues. Germline loops: CDR1 SGHDT, CDR2 YYEEEE. Trimming cost V 0 bases and J 1 base, with 13 bases left between them. Full variable domain (outside the CDR3, taken from reference TRBV5-6 and TRBJ2-2): DAGVTQSPTHLIKTRGQQVTLRCSPKSGHDTVSWYQQALGQGPQFIFQYYEEEERQRGNFPDRFSGHQFPNYSSELNVNALLLGDSALYLCASSLGGLAQNTGELFFGEGSRLTVL.

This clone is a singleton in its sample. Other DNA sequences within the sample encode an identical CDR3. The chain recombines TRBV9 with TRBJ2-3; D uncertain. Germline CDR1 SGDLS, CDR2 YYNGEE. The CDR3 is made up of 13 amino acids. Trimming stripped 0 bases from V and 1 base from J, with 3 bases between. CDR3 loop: CASSVGGTDTQYF. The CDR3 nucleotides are TGTGCCAGCAGCGTAGGGGGCACAGATACGCAGTATTTT.

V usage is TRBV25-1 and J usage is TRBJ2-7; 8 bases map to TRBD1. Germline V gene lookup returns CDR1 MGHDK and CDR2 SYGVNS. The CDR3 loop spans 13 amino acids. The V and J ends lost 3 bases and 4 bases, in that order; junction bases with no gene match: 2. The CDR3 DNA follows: TGTGCCAGCAGTGATGACAGGGGTTACGAGCAGTACTTC. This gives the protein CASSDDRGYEQYF.